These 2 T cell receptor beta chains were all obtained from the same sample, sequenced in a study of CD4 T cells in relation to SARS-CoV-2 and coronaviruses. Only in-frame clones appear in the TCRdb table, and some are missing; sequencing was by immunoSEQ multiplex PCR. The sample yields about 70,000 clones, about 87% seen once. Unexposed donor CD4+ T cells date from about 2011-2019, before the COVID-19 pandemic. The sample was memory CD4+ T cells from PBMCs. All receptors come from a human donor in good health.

The CDR3 reads CASSLGGLAGGIYEQYF. The CDR3 region has the DNA TGCGCCAGCAGCTTGGGGGGACTAGCGGGGGGGATCTACGAGCAGTACTTC. J is TRBJ2-7 and V is TRBV5-1; 16 bases align to TRBD2. CDR1 is SGHRS, CDR2 YFSETQ, per germline. V lost 0 bases, J lost 3 bases, and 3 bases stayed unmatched. The CDR3 contains 17 residues.

Here the CDR3 DNA reads TGTGCCAGCAGTGACCCCCCGCGGGGCTACAATGAGCAGTTCTTC. This gives the protein CASSDPPRGYNEQFF. The rearrangement joins TRBV6-4 to TRBJ2-1; weak D call: TRBD2 (6 bases). Trimming took 2 bases from V and 3 from J, leaving 11 bases between them. Germline V lookup: CDR1 MRHNA, CDR2 SNTAGT. The CDR3 has 15 residues.